The subject of this entry is one T cell receptor (beta chain). The V and J ends lost 1 base and 3 bases respectively, with 16 bases between them. From germline, CDR1 is SGHDN and CDR2 FVKESK. This CDR3 is 16 amino acids long. The data were obtained in a study of blood T cell repertoires in COVID-19. Produced via immunoSEQ multiplex PCR; TCRdb's table is partial and in-frame only. The table has some 250,000 clones, around nine tenths seen once. The sequencing input was PBMCs or T cells enriched from blood (not recorded which). This rearrangement joins TRBV14 to TRBJ2-7; no firm D call. This clonotype was obtained from a man aged 35 to 55 who had recovered from COVID-19. The CDR3 nucleotides read TGTGCCAGCAGCCAAGCCGGCTTACAGAACTTCTACGAGCAGTACTTC. Its translation: CASSQAGLQNFYEQYF.